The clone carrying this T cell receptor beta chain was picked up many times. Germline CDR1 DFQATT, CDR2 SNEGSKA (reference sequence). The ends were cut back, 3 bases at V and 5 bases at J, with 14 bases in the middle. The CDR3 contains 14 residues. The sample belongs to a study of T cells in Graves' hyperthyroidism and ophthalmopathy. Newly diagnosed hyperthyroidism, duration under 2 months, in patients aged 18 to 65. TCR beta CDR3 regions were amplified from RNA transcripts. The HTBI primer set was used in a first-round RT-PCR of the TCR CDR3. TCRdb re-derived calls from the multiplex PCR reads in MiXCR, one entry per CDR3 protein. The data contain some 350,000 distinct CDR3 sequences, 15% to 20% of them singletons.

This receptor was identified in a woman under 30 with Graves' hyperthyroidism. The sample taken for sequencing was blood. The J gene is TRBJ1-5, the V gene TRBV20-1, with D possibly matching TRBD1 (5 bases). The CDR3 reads CSARSRVADQPQHF. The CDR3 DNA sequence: TGCAGTGCTAGGTCCAGGGTGGCGGATCAGCCCCAGCATTTT.